These 26 T cell receptor beta chains share one sample of origin, sequenced in a study of cytomegalovirus exposure and HLA in healthy donors. Vbeta (60) and Jbeta (13) primers were used in the PCR. Generated by immunoSEQ multiplex PCR, the TCRdb table keeps only in-frame clones and is missing some. Found here are 120,000 to 150,000 clones, roughly 82% of them singletons; the top ten hold more than 2.5%. Sequenced input: PBMCs. The receptors come from a man between 18 and 35 years old in good health and CMV-seropositive.

This chain joins TRBV27 and TRBJ2-5; possibly TRBD2 for D (5 bases). The J call may be mistaken, given a closer DNA end match to TRBJ2-7. CDR1 is MNHEY, CDR2 SMNVEV, per germline (reference sequence). The CDR3 sequence is 13 residues long. The DNA for the CDR3 is TGTGCCAGCAGCTTCGGGAAAACCTACGAGCAGTACTTC. As protein: CASSFGKTYEQYF.

The table lists this clone with a few counts. The J gene is TRBJ1-5, the V gene TRBV6-5; D is unclear. This CDR3 comprises 13 residues. In germline, CDR1 is MNHEY, CDR2 SVGAGI. V lost 3 bases and J lost 0, with 3 bases in between. CDR3 nucleotides: TGTGCCAGCAGTTATCATAGCAATCAGCCCCAGCATTTT. This codes for CASSYHSNQPQHF.

This chain joins TRBV7-6 and TRBJ1-3; maybe TRBD1 (5 bases). V was pared by 2 bases and J by 0 bases, with 20 bases between. This CDR3 spans 19 amino acids. In germline, CDR1 is SGHVS, CDR2 FNYEAQ. CDR3 amino acids: CASSLQPRDSFSSGNTIYF. CDR3 DNA sequence: TGTGCCAGCAGCTTACAACCCCGAGACAGTTTTAGCTCTGGAAACACCATATATTTT.

This clone has just one count. This chain connects TRBV30 to TRBJ2-7, with D maybe TRBD1 (5 bases). The germline V and J ends were trimmed by 4 bases and 4 bases, with 17 bases remaining between them. Per the germline V gene, CDR1 is GTSNPN and CDR2 is SVGIG (reference sequence). The CDR3 length is 14 residues. CDR3 amino acids: CAWNNAGPRYEQYF. For the CDR3, the DNA is TGTGCCTGGAACAACGCAGGGCCGAGGTACGAGCAGTACTTC.

This chain uses TRBV27 with TRBJ2-3; TRBD2 aligns across 7 bases. From germline, CDR1 is MNHEY and CDR2 SMNVEV (reference sequence). This CDR3 is 16 amino acids long. The V and J ends lost 7 bases and 2 bases, in that order; junction bases with no gene match: 12. The CDR3 loop reads CASNTRWGGNTDTQYF. As DNA, the CDR3 is TGTGCCAGCAACACAAGATGGGGGGGGAACACAGATACGCAGTATTTT.

This chain joins TRBV5-1 and TRBJ2-5; 7 bases map to TRBD1. The better agreement between TRBJ2-7 and the DNA end casts doubt on the J call. The germline V gene encodes CDR1 SGHRS and CDR2 YFSETQ. The CDR3 covers 12 residues. Written as DNA, the CDR3 is TGCGCCAGCAGCCCGGGGACAGCCGAGCAGTACTTC. This translates into CASSPGTAEQYF.

The chain employs TRBV6-5 and TRBJ1-4; D is unclear. Trimming removed 6 bases at V and 3 bases at J, with 5 bases between. The CDR3 runs 12 residues. CDR1 is MNHEY, CDR2 SVGAGI, per germline. The CDR3 region is CASRGPNEKLFF. For the CDR3, the DNA is TGTGCCAGCAGGGGCCCTAATGAAAAACTGTTTTTT.

The chain combines TRBV6-1 with TRBJ2-7; D is possibly TRBD2 (6 bases). CDR3 size: 15 residues. Germline values: CDR1 MNHNS, CDR2 SASEGT. Trimming removed 5 bases from V and 7 bases from J, with 21 bases in between. CDR3 bases: TGTGCCAGCAGTTTCCAAGTGGGGGGAGGTGAAGAGCAGTACTTC. This translates into CASSFQVGGGEEQYF.

Remarks on this clone: One end of the junction does not line up with germline, which may come from a read error. The chain uses TRBV7-7 and TRBJ2-7; 9 bases are a match to TRBD1. The CDR3 sequence is 17 residues long. CDR1 and CDR2 (germline): SSHAT, FNYEAQ (reference sequence). For the CDR3, the DNA is TGTGCTAGCAGCTTAGTACGGGACAGGGAAAGCTCCTACGAGCAGTACTTC. Translation gives CASSLVRDRESSYEQYF.

The chain couples TRBV11-2 to TRBJ2-7; the match to TRBD2 covers 10 bases. This CDR3 is 17 amino acids long. Germline trimming cut 3 bases from V and 4 bases from J; bases unmatched to any gene: 12. Germline CDR1 is SGHAT and CDR2 is FQNNGV. CDR3 DNA sequence: TGTGCCAGCAGCTTGGTCCTAGCGGGAGATGCCACTTACGAGCAGTACTTC. It codes for CASSLVLAGDATYEQYF.

This chain links TRBV29-1 with TRBJ2-7; 7 bases are a match to TRBD1. V shed 1 base, J shed 5 bases, and the junction held 5 bases outside the gene matches. This CDR3 has 13 residues. The V gene's germline CDR1 is SQVTM and CDR2 ANQGSEA. The CDR3 DNA follows: TGCAGCGTTGAAGGCGACAGGGACCACGAGCAGTACTTC. This gives the protein CSVEGDRDHEQYF.

The count of this clone is one. The chain carries TRBV4-1 and TRBJ2-1; 8 nucleotides align to TRBD2. With V trimmed by 2 bases and J by 3 bases, 3 bases remained unmatched. In germline, CDR1 is MGHRA, CDR2 YSYEKL. The CDR3 runs to 15 residues. The CDR3 DNA reads as TGCGCCAGCAGCCAACTAGCGGGTTTCTACAATGAGCAGTTCTTC. Its protein is CASSQLAGFYNEQFF.

The chain uses TRBV28 and TRBJ2-1; D is possibly TRBD1 (5 bases). Germline V CDR1 and CDR2: MDHEN, SYDVKM. CDR3 size: 13 residues. Trimming shortened V by 8 bases and J by 4 bases, and 12 bases separated the two germline ends. CDR3 loop: CASFRVGYNEQFF. CDR3 nucleotide sequence: TGTGCCAGCTTCAGGGTAGGATACAATGAGCAGTTCTTC.

The chain combines TRBV7-3 with TRBJ2-1, with TRBD2 matching 10 bases. After removal of 2 bases from V and 7 bases from J, the junction contained 2 bases not matched to a gene. This CDR3 has 14 amino acids. Germline CDR1 reads SGHTA; CDR2 reads FQGTGA. In nucleotides, the CDR3 is TGTGCCAGCAGCTTACTAGCGGGAGTGAATGAGCAGTTCTTC. Amino acid sequence: CASSLLAGVNEQFF.

The V gene is TRBV28, the J gene TRBJ1-2; D gene uncertain. This CDR3 has 15 residues. Germline lookup yields CDR1 MDHEN and CDR2 SYDVKM. With 8 bases removed from V and 1 base from J, the gap between germline ends came to 17 bases. In nucleotides, the CDR3 is TGTGCCAGCGAAGACTCCCCAGCGAATAACTATGGCTACACCTTC. Protein sequence: CASEDSPANNYGYTF.

The rearrangement uses TRBV6-1 and TRBJ2-5, with TRBD1 identical over 10 bases. Trimming cost V 1 base and J 5 bases; bases outside gene matches: 7. This CDR3 comprises 16 residues. CDR1 and CDR2 from the germline V gene are MNHNS and SASEGT. The CDR3 reads CASSEGDRGLGETQYF. The CDR3 nucleotides read TGTGCCAGCAGTGAAGGTGACAGGGGGCTGGGGGAGACCCAGTACTTC.

In its sample, this clone was seen once. The V call is TRBV11-2, the J call TRBJ2-3; D is perhaps TRBD2 (5 bases). CDR1 SGHAT and CDR2 FQNNGV come from the germline V gene. V lost 1 base to trimming and J lost 5 bases, with 16 bases between them. This CDR3 has 16 amino acids. Here the CDR3 DNA reads TGTGCCAGCAGCTTAGTCGTACCCGGGGTTGGAGATACGCAGTATTTT. Its translation is CASSLVVPGVGDTQYF.

The chain recombines TRBV11-2 with TRBJ2-5; 7 nucleotides match TRBD2. CDR3 size: 16 residues. Trimming cost V 1 base and J 5 bases; bases outside gene matches: 10. Germline V gene data show CDR1 as SGHAT and CDR2 as FQNNGV. CDR3 nucleotide sequence: TGTGCCAGCAGCTTAGTACGAGGCGGGAGAAGGGAGACCCAGTACTTC. Translated, it gives CASSLVRGGRRETQYF.

The V call is TRBV19, the J call TRBJ1-1, with a weak D call TRBD1 (5 bases). This CDR3 is 12 amino acids long. Looked up from germline, CDR1 is LNHDA and CDR2 is SQIVND (reference sequence). V lost 10 bases to trimming and J lost 6 bases, with 15 bases between them. CDR3 in amino acids: CATHGGISEAFF. DNA of the CDR3: TGTGCCACCCACGGGGGGATTTCTGAAGCTTTCTTT.

The chain carries TRBV10-1 and TRBJ2-7, with D unclear. Trimming pared 3 bases from V and 4 bases from J, leaving 4 bases between. Germline V gene lookup returns CDR1 WNHNN and CDR2 SYGVQD (reference sequence). The CDR3 is made up of 11 amino acids. CDR3 nucleotide sequence: TGCGCCAGCAGTGATAGTTACGAGCAGTACTTC. As protein: CASSDSYEQYF.

CDR3 sequence (DNA): TGTGCCAGTCAACCGGGACAGGGGGTCGAGCAGTACTTC. Translating gives CASQPGQGVEQYF. V and J are TRBV19 and TRBJ2-7, with TRBD1 matching over 11 bases. Germline CDR1 is LNHDA and CDR2 is SQIVND (reference sequence). Losses at the gene ends were 8 bases for V and 6 bases for J; bases not matched to a gene: 6. CDR3 length: 13 amino acids.

The chain has TRBV29-1 and TRBJ2-2; D gene uncertain. Trimming left V 5 bases short and J 6 bases short, with 7 bases between. CDR3 length equals 11 residues. CDR1 is SQVTM and CDR2 is ANQGSEA in the germline V gene. The CDR3, as DNA: TGCAGCGTTCTAAGTGCCGGGGAGCTGTTTTTT. Its translation is CSVLSAGELFF.

This clone was observed a handful of times. V usage is TRBV4-1 and J usage is TRBJ1-3; no clear D gene. CDR3 size: 13 residues. The germline CDR1 and CDR2 sequences are MGHRA and YSYEKL. Trimming removed 0 bases at V and 8 bases at J, with 8 bases between. CDR3 sequence: CASSQDETYTIYF. The CDR3 region has the DNA TGCGCCAGCAGCCAAGACGAAACTTACACCATATATTTT.

This rearrangement joins TRBV5-4 to TRBJ1-5; D is perhaps TRBD1 (6 bases). Trimming removed 2 bases from V and 1 base from J, with 13 bases in between. Germline V gives CDR1 SGHNT, CDR2 YYREEE (reference sequence). This CDR3 spans 16 amino acids. The CDR3 DNA reads TGTGCCAGCAGCTTAGGAGATACAGGGAGCAATCAGCCCCAGCATTTT. It is translated as CASSLGDTGSNQPQHF.

This chain connects TRBV6-6 to TRBJ1-5; perhaps TRBD1 as D (6 bases). CDR3 length: 16 amino acids. The germline V gene encodes CDR1 MNHNY and CDR2 SVGAGI (reference sequence). Trimming took 6 bases from V and 0 from J, leaving 15 bases between them. DNA for the CDR3: TGTGCCAGCAGAGTAAGGGGGATGGATAGCAATCAGCCCCAGCATTTT. Protein product: CASRVRGMDSNQPQHF.

The chain couples TRBV5-8 to TRBJ2-4, with TRBD2 matching 8 bases. The CDR3 is 15 residues long. V lost 4 bases and J lost 8; bases outside the gene matches: 11. Germline-derived CDR1 and CDR2 are SGHTS and YDEGEE. In DNA, the CDR3 is TGTGCCAGCAGCCACCGGCGGGGGGCGGGAGACATTCAGTACTTC. Translation gives CASSHRRGAGDIQYF.